The clone carrying this TCR beta chain has a handful of counts. Its antigen is unknown. The data are from a study of T cells in Graves' hyperthyroidism and ophthalmopathy. Study-wide background: Peripheral blood collection took place at initial diagnosis, before any treatment. The study, taken as a whole, reports: Prediction of ophthalmopathy progression came a median approximately 7 months pre-onset. Blood held most thyroid clonotypes expanded above 0.001 frequency.

Amplification of TCR beta CDR3 regions used RNA as the template. Researchers ran a first-round RT-PCR on the TCR CDR3 using the HTBI primer set. TCRdb analysed the multiplex PCR reads with MiXCR anew, one entry per CDR3 protein. This sample has about 840,000 distinct CDR3 sequences, with over 35% found just once. This receptor was taken from a man aged 18 to 30 with Graves' hyperthyroidism. Sample: blood.

CDR3 protein: CASSRGQATNEKLFF. In DNA form, the CDR3 reads TGTGCCAGCAGTCGCGGACAGGCAACTAATGAAAAACTGTTTTTT. The V and J genes are TRBV12-3 or TRBV12-4 and TRBJ1-4; TRBD1 aligns across 7 bases. V shed 5 bases, J shed 0 bases, and the junction held 3 bases outside the gene matches. The CDR3 has 15 amino acids.